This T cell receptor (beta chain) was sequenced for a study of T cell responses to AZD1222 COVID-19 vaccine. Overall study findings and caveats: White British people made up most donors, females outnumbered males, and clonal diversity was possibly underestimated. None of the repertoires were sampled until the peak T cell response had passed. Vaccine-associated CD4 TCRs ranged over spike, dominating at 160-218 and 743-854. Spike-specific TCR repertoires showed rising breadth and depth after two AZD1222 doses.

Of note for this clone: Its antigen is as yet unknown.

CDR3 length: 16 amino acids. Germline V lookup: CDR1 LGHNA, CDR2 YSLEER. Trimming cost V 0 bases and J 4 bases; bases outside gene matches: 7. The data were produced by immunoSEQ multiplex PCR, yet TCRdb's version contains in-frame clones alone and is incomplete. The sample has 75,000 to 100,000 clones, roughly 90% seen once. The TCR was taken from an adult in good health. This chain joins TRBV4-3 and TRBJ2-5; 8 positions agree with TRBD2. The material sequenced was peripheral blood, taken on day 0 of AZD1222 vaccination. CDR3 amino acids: CASSQDQGTRTETQYF. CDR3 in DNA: TGCGCCAGCAGCCAAGATCAAGGGACTAGAACAGAGACCCAGTACTTC.